The 21 T cell receptor beta chains below come from one sample, sequenced in a study of blood T cells in healthy people across ages. The authors ran a second PCR of roughly 6 to 12 cycles using a sample-barcoded 5' primer and a J-beta primer mix. TCRdb itself ran the 5' RACE reads through MiXCR, one entry per CDR3 protein. The sample shows around 1,900,000 distinct CDR3 sequences, 30% to 40% of them seen only once. Sample: blood. All receptors derive from a human donor in good health.

This clonotype occurred a few times. This chain uses TRBV7-8 with TRBJ2-1; 8 nucleotides line up with TRBD2. The CDR3 has 16 residues. Germline CDR1 and CDR2: SGHVS and FQNEAQ. Trimming took 4 bases from V and 9 from J; bases not matched to a gene: 14. In nucleotides, the CDR3 is TGTGCCAGCAGCTGGGCTGTTATACGGGGGGGCGTTGAGCAGTTCTTC. The encoded protein is CASSWAVIRGGVEQFF.

This clonotype was seen only a few times. The rearrangement links TRBV6-5 to TRBJ2-1, with 13 bases that match TRBD2. J gave up 2 bases and V 7 bases, and 2 bases lay outside the gene matches. CDR3 length equals 15 residues. In germline, CDR1 is MNHEY, CDR2 SVGAGI. This CDR3 is CASKLAGGAYNEQFF. In nucleotides, the CDR3 is TGTGCCAGCAAACTAGCGGGGGGGGCCTACAATGAGCAGTTCTTC.

This chain links TRBV11-2 with TRBJ1-1; a possible D gene is TRBD1 (6 bases). CDR3 length: 12 residues. The V end lost 5 bases, the J end lost 10 bases, and 14 bases lay between the germline ends. Germline loops: CDR1 SGHAT, CDR2 FQNNGV. The CDR3 nucleotides read TGTGCCAGCAGCGGTGGGGGGGCTGGAGCTTTCTTT. Translated: CASSGGGAGAFF.

The J gene is TRBJ2-1, the V gene TRBV6-1; 10 bases line up with TRBD1. This CDR3 has 14 amino acids. With V trimmed by 10 bases and J by 8 bases, 11 bases remained unmatched. Germline V gives CDR1 MNHNS, CDR2 SASEGT. The CDR3 DNA follows: TGTGCCACCCTTTCCGACAGGGGGCTGGATGAGCAGTTCTTC. Translation gives CATLSDRGLDEQFF.

About this clonotype itself: Given a much more abundant clone one base away, this may be a read error. The gene calls are TRBV12-3 or TRBV12-4 and TRBJ2-3, with D maybe TRBD1 (6 bases). V was clipped by 3 bases and J by 1 base, with 8 bases between them. This CDR3 is 14 amino acids long. CDR3 protein: CASSFNRGTDTQYF. The CDR3 DNA follows: TGTGCCAGCAGTTTCAACAGGGGCACAGATACGCAGTATTTT.

J is TRBJ2-7 and V is TRBV20-1; possible D gene TRBD2, 7 bases. V lost 3 bases, J lost 3 bases, and 12 bases lay in between. Germline values: CDR1 DFQATT, CDR2 SNEGSKA (reference sequence). This CDR3 spans 13 amino acids. The CDR3 coding sequence is TGCAGTGCTAGCTTGGGAGGGGGCTACGAGCAGTACTTC. As protein: CSASLGGGYEQYF.

The chain is built from TRBV6-5 and TRBJ1-5; D is perhaps TRBD1 (6 bases). V dropped 2 bases and J dropped 3 bases, with 11 bases sitting between them. The germline V gene has CDR1 MNHEY and CDR2 SVGAGI. The length of the CDR3 is 15 residues. CDR3 sequence reads: CASSYLQGPNQPQHF. The DNA of the CDR3 is TGTGCCAGCAGTTACCTCCAGGGGCCCAATCAGCCCCAGCATTTT.

This clonotype was observed a few times. V and J are TRBV20-1 and TRBJ2-5; 7 bases map to TRBD1. CDR1 and CDR2 (germline): DFQATT, SNEGSKA (reference sequence). The trim removed 8 bases at V and 4 bases at J, leaving 7 bases unmatched. The CDR3 is 12 amino acids. CDR3 nucleotides: TGCAGTACTACCCGGGACAGAGAGACCCAGTACTTC. It translates to CSTTRDRETQYF.

V and J are TRBV28 and TRBJ2-2, with 9 bases that match TRBD1. The trim removed 7 bases at V and 2 bases at J, leaving 8 bases unmatched. CDR1 and CDR2 from the germline V gene are MDHEN and SYDVKM. The CDR3 covers 16 residues. CDR3 DNA: TGTGCCAGCACTACTGGGACAGGGTTAAACACCGGGGAGCTGTTTTTT. Its translation is CASTTGTGLNTGELFF.

The table lists this clonotype with many counts. The chain carries TRBV11-2 and TRBJ1-1, with TRBD1 as a possible D gene (6 bases). Per germline, CDR1 SGHAT and CDR2 FQNNGV. V was pared by 5 bases and J by 4 bases, with 11 bases between. This CDR3 spans 13 amino acids. The CDR3: CASSPEGGTEAFF. The CDR3 DNA sequence: TGTGCCAGCAGCCCCGAGGGGGGCACTGAAGCTTTCTTT.

The table lists this clonotype with a few counts. The chain recombines TRBV6-2 or TRBV6-3 with TRBJ2-7; a weak D match, TRBD2 (6 bases). V lost 6 bases to trimming and J lost 3 bases, with 15 bases between them. CDR1 and CDR2 from the germline V gene are MNHEY and SVGEGT. The CDR3 has 14 amino acids. This CDR3 is CASRTDGTRYEQYF. The CDR3 coding sequence is TGTGCCAGCAGAACCGACGGGACTCGCTACGAGCAGTACTTC.

This chain joins TRBV10-3 and TRBJ1-2; D remains unclear. With 4 bases removed from V and 2 bases from J, the gap between germline ends came to 8 bases. CDR3 length equals 13 residues. Germline CDR1 and CDR2: ENHRY and SYGVKD. CDR3 nucleotides: TGTGCCATCAGTGTGGCCGTAAACTATGGCTACACCTTC. It yields the protein CAISVAVNYGYTF.

The chain joins TRBV20-1 to TRBJ2-5; 7 bases align to TRBD2. The CDR3 has 16 residues. Germline trimming cut 0 bases from V and 4 bases from J; bases unmatched to any gene: 11. Germline values: CDR1 DFQATT, CDR2 SNEGSKA (reference sequence). The chain's CDR3 is CSARDAGSGGGETQYF. CDR3 DNA: TGCAGTGCTAGAGATGCGGGTAGTGGGGGGGGAGAGACCCAGTACTTC.

This clonotype was counted a few times. This chain links TRBV7-3 with TRBJ2-1; the match to TRBD2 covers 9 bases. The V gene's germline CDR1 is SGHTA and CDR2 FQGTGA. The junction had 7 bases not matched to a gene; V was cut back by 5 bases and J by 5 bases. This CDR3 is built from 15 residues. The CDR3 DNA follows: TGTGCCAGCAGCCGGGCGGGGGGGTGGAACAATGAGCAGTTCTTC. Amino acids: CASSRAGGWNNEQFF. The full variable domain, in which reference TRBV7-3 and TRBJ2-1 provide the parts outside the CDR3, is GAGVSQTPSNKVTEKGKYVELRCDPISGHTALYWYRQSLGQGPEFLIYFQGTGAADDSGLPNDRFFAVRPEGSVSTLKIQRTERGDSAVYLCASSRAGGWNNEQFFGPGTRLTVL.

V usage is TRBV5-1 and J usage is TRBJ2-1; the D gene could be TRBD1 or TRBD2 (5 bases each). This CDR3 has 13 amino acids. V was cut by 2 bases and J by 8 bases, with 11 bases left in between. Germline lookup yields CDR1 SGHRS and CDR2 YFSETQ. The CDR3 nucleotides read TGCGCCAGCAGCTTTACGAGGGGTGATGAGCAGTTCTTC. It translates to CASSFTRGDEQFF.

This clonotype was recorded a few times. The V and J genes are TRBV7-8 and TRBJ2-3; TRBD2 aligns across 9 bases. The CDR3 has 20 amino acids. Germline V gives CDR1 SGHVS, CDR2 FQNEAQ. The V segment lost 4 bases and the J segment 0 bases; nucleotides outside the gene matches: 17. For the CDR3, the DNA is TGTGCCAGCAGCTCACCCCTCAGCGGGGGGTCCTCCCCTAGCACAGATACGCAGTATTTT. Its protein is CASSSPLSGGSSPSTDTQYF. The full variable domain, rest sourced from reference TRBV7-8 and TRBJ2-3, is GAGVSQSPRYKVAKRGQDVALRCDPISGHVSLFWYQQALGQGPEFLTYFQNEAQLDKSGLPSDRFFAERPEGSVSTLKIQRTQQEDSAVYLCASSSPLSGGSSPSTDTQYFGPGTRLTVL.

This clonotype has just a few counts. The V and J genes are TRBV12-3 or TRBV12-4 and TRBJ1-2, with 9 nucleotides matching TRBD1. CDR3 size: 13 residues. Unmatched junction bases numbered 3, after V lost 6 bases and J lost 4 bases. The CDR3: CASRRDRAYGYTF. The CDR3 nucleotides are TGTGCCAGCAGGAGGGACAGGGCCTATGGCTACACCTTC.

This clonotype was recorded a few times. The chain links TRBV5-8 to TRBJ1-6; possibly TRBD1 for D (6 bases). This CDR3 is 15 amino acids long. The germline CDR1 and CDR2 sequences are SGHTS and YDEGEE. The V end lost 4 bases, the J end lost 7 bases, and 15 bases lay between the germline ends. DNA of the CDR3: TGTGCCAGCAGCCCCCGGACAGTGGGAAATTCACCCCTCCACTTT. Protein: CASSPRTVGNSPLHF.

This clonotype was counted between two and nine times. V is TRBV7-9 and J is TRBJ1-1, with D possibly TRBD1 on 6 matching bases. Trimming stripped 5 bases from V and 7 bases from J, with 8 bases between. From germline, CDR1 is SEHNR and CDR2 FQNEAQ (reference sequence). This CDR3 contains 11 residues. The CDR3 region is CASSRQVEAFF. DNA for the CDR3: TGTGCCAGCAGCCGACAGGTTGAAGCTTTCTTT.

The chain couples TRBV2 to TRBJ2-1; D possibly uses TRBD1 or TRBD2 (5 bases each). The J call may not be correct, given that the DNA end is closer to TRBJ2-7. There are 15 residues in the CDR3. Germline CDR1 SNHLY, CDR2 FYNNEI. CDR3 in DNA: TGTGCCAGCAGTGAACCAGGGACGGTCTACAATGAGCAGTACTTC. Encoded protein: CASSEPGTVYNEQYF.

The sample holds a few counts of this clonotype. This chain joins TRBV6-1 and TRBJ1-1; D is unresolved. The V gene lost 2 bases and the J gene lost 0 bases, with 16 bases spanning the gap. Germline V CDR1 and CDR2: MNHNS, SASEGT. CDR3 length: 17 amino acids. DNA for the CDR3: TGTGCCAGCAGTGAATTGTGGGATACAGTCCTGAACACTGAAGCTTTCTTT. Its protein product is CASSELWDTVLNTEAFF.